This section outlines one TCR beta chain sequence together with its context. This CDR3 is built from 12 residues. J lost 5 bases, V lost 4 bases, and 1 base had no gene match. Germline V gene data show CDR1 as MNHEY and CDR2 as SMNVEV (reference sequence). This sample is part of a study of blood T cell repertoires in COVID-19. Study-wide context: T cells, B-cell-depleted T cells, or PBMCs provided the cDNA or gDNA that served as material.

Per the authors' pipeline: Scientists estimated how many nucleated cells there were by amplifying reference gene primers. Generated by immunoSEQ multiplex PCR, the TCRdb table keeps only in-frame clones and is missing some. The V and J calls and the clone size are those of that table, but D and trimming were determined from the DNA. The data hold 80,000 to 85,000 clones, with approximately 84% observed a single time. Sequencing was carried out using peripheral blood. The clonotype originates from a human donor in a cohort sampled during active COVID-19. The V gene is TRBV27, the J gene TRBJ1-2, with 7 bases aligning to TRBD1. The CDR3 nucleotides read TGTGCCAGCAGTTCCAGGGGGTATGGCTACACCTTC. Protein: CASSSRGYGYTF.